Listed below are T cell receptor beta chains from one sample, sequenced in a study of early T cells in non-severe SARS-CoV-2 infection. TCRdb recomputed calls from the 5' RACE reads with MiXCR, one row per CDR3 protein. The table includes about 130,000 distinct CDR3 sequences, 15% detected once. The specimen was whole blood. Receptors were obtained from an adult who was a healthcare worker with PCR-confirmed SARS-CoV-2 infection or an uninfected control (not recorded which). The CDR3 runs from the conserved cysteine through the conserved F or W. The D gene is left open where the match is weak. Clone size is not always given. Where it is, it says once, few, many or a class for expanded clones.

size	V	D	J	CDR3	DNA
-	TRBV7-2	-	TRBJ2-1	CASSPGTWPSEQFF	TGTGCCAGCAGCCCCGGGACTTGGCCAAGTGAGCAGTTCTTC
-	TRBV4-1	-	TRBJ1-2	CASSQAQDNYGYTF	TGCGCCAGCAGCCAAGCACAGGATAACTATGGCTACACCTTC
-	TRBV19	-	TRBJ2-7	CASSIAERGAYEQYF	TGTGCCAGTAGTATCGCCGAAAGGGGTGCGTACGAGCAGTACTTC
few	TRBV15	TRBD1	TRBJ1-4	CATSRDLGQGEEKLFF	TGTGCCACCAGCAGAGATTTGGGACAGGGAGAGGAAAAACTGTTTTTT
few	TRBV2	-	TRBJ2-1	CASSRDSPEQFF	TGTGCCAGCTCCCGGGACTCCCCCGAGCAGTTCTTC
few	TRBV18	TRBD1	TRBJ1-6	CASSPPGTGDSPLHF	TGTGCCAGCTCACCACCGGGGACAGGGGATTCACCCCTCCACTTT
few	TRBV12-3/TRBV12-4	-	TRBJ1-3	CASSTGEPGNTIYF	TGTGCCAGCAGTACGGGGGAACCTGGAAACACCATATATTTT
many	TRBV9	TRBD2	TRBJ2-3	CASSVGLAGGSTDTQYF	TGTGCCAGCAGCGTGGGACTAGCGGGGGGTAGCACAGATACGCAGTATTTT
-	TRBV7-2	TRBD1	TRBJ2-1	CASSLGGRGLDEQFF	TGTGCCAGCAGCTTAGGAGGCAGGGGGCTTGATGAGCAGTTCTTC
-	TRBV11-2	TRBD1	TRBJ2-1	CASSLVGTGADEQFF	TGTGCCAGCAGCTTAGTCGGGACAGGGGCGGATGAGCAGTTCTTC
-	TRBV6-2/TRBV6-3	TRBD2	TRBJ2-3	CASSYSGGGGRYTQYF	TGTGCCAGCAGTTACTCTGGCGGCGGGGGGCGCTATACGCAGTATTTT
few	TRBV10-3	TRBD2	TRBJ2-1	CAISEGTSGFEQFF	TGTGCCATCAGTGAGGGGACTAGCGGGTTTGAGCAGTTCTTC
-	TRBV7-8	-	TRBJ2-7	CASSQNGAAYEQYF	TGTGCCAGCAGCCAAAACGGGGCAGCCTACGAGCAGTACTTC
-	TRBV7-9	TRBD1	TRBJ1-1	CASSSYRGNTEAFF	TGTGCCAGCAGCAGTTACAGGGGGAACACTGAAGCTTTCTTT
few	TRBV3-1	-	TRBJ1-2	CASSQETVYGYTF	TGTGCCAGCAGCCAAGAGACAGTCTATGGCTACACCTTC
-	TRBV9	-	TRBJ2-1	CASNNGGHLDYNEQFF	TGTGCCAGCAATAACGGGGGTCATCTAGACTACAATGAGCAGTTCTTC
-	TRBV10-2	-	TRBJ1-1	CASSHLTEAFF	TGCGCCAGCAGCCATCTCACTGAAGCTTTCTTT
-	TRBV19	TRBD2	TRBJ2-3	CASMDSGLADTQYF	TGTGCCAGTATGGATAGCGGGTTGGCAGATACGCAGTATTTT
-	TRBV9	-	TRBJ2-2	CASSVLSTGELFF	TGTGCCAGCAGCGTATTATCCACCGGGGAGCTGTTTTTT
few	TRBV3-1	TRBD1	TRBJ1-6	CASSHTGPPQGGSPLHF	TGTGCCAGCAGTCATACAGGACCCCCTCAGGGGGGTTCACCCCTCCACTTT
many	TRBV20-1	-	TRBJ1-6	CSARDPRQGSPLHF	TGCAGTGCTAGAGATCCCCGTCAGGGTTCACCCCTCCACTTT
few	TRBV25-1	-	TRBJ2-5	CASSDREQETQYF	TGTGCCAGCAGTGACAGGGAGCAGGAGACCCAGTACTTC
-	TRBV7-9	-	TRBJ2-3	CASSLGGNLADTQYF	TGTGCCAGCAGCTTAGGCGGGAATCTGGCAGATACGCAGTATTTT
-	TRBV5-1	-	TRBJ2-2	CASSSLSGTAARELFF	TGCGCCAGCAGCTCGCTATCCGGGACCGCAGCCCGGGAGCTGTTTTTT
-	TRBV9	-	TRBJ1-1	CASSVTGHSDTEVFF	TGTGCCAGCAGCGTGACTGGGCATTCAGACACTGAAGTTTTCTTT
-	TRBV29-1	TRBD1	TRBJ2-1	CSGGTGFEQFF	TGCAGCGGGGGGACAGGGTTTGAGCAGTTCTTC
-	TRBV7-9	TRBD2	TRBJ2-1	CASSSQPLAGLYNEQFF	TGTGCCAGCAGCTCACAGCCACTAGCGGGACTATACAATGAGCAGTTCTTC
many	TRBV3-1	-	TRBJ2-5	CASSSGPQETQYF	TGTGCCAGCAGCTCAGGTCCACAAGAGACCCAGTACTTC
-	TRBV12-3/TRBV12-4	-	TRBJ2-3	CASRLPLGDTQYF	TGTGCCAGCAGACTACCTCTGGGAGATACGCAGTATTTT
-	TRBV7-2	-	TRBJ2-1	CASSSGTHDSYNEQFF	TGTGCCAGCAGCTCCGGGACTCACGACTCCTACAATGAGCAGTTCTTC
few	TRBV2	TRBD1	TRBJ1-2	CASNRDRGYYGYTF	TGTGCCAGCAATCGGGACAGGGGGTACTATGGCTACACCTTC
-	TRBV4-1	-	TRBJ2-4	CANSQPIGFGGGGIQYF	TGCGCCAACAGCCAACCTATCGGTTTCGGGGGTGGAGGCATTCAGTACTTC
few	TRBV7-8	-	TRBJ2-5	CASSLALETQYF	TGTGCCAGCAGCTTAGCGTTGGAGACCCAGTACTTC
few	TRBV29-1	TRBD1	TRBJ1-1	CSPYRGQGTEAFF	TGCAGCCCTTACAGGGGGCAAGGCACTGAAGCTTTCTTT
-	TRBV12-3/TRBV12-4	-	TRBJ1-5	CASRPGDLSNQPQHF	TGTGCCAGCAGACCCGGGGATTTAAGCAATCAGCCCCAGCATTTT
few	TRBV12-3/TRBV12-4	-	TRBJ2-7	CASTIAQRTVVSYEQYF	TGTGCCAGCACCATTGCTCAGAGGACCGTAGTCTCCTACGAGCAGTACTTC
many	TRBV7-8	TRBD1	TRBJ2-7	CASSLITGVEQYF	TGTGCCAGCAGCCTCATTACAGGGGTCGAGCAGTACTTC
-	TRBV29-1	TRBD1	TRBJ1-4	CSVGVPGQGGEKLFF	TGCAGCGTCGGAGTCCCGGGACAGGGAGGAGAAAAACTGTTTTTT
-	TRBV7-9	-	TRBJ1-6	CASSAGESPLHF	TGTGCCAGCAGCGCAGGGGAATCACCCCTCCACTTT
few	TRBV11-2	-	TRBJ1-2	CASSLSGDHGYTF	TGTGCCAGCAGCTTATCAGGAGATCATGGCTACACCTTC
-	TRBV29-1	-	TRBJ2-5	CSVSGRETQYF	TGCAGCGTGAGCGGACGGGAGACCCAGTACTTC
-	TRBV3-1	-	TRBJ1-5	CASSQNTHYQPQHF	TGTGCCAGCAGCCAAAACACCCACTATCAGCCCCAGCATTTT
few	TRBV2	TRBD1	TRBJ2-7	CASYGTGNYEQYF	TGTGCCAGCTACGGGACAGGGAACTACGAGCAGTACTTC
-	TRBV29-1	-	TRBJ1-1	CSVVRGGENTEAFF	TGCAGCGTTGTACGCGGGGGCGAGAACACTGAAGCTTTCTTT
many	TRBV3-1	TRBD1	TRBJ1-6	CASSQGTGNSPLHF	TGTGCCAGCAGCCAAGGGACAGGGAATTCACCCCTCCACTTT
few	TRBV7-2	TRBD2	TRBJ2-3	CASSPWMPGGPDTQYF	TGTGCCAGCAGCCCCTGGATGCCGGGGGGGCCAGATACGCAGTATTTT
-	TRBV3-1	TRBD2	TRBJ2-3	CASSQETSGTDTQYF	TGTGCCAGCAGCCAAGAGACTAGCGGCACAGATACGCAGTATTTT
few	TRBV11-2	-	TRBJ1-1	CASSLRGTVNTEAFF	TGTGCCAGCAGCTTACGTGGGACGGTGAACACTGAAGCTTTCTTT
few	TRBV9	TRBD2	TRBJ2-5	CASSATSGGQETQYF	TGTGCCAGCAGCGCGACTAGCGGGGGCCAAGAGACCCAGTACTTC
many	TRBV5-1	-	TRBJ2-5	CASSWVPGNQETQYF	TGCGCCAGCAGCTGGGTGCCGGGGAACCAAGAGACCCAGTACTTC